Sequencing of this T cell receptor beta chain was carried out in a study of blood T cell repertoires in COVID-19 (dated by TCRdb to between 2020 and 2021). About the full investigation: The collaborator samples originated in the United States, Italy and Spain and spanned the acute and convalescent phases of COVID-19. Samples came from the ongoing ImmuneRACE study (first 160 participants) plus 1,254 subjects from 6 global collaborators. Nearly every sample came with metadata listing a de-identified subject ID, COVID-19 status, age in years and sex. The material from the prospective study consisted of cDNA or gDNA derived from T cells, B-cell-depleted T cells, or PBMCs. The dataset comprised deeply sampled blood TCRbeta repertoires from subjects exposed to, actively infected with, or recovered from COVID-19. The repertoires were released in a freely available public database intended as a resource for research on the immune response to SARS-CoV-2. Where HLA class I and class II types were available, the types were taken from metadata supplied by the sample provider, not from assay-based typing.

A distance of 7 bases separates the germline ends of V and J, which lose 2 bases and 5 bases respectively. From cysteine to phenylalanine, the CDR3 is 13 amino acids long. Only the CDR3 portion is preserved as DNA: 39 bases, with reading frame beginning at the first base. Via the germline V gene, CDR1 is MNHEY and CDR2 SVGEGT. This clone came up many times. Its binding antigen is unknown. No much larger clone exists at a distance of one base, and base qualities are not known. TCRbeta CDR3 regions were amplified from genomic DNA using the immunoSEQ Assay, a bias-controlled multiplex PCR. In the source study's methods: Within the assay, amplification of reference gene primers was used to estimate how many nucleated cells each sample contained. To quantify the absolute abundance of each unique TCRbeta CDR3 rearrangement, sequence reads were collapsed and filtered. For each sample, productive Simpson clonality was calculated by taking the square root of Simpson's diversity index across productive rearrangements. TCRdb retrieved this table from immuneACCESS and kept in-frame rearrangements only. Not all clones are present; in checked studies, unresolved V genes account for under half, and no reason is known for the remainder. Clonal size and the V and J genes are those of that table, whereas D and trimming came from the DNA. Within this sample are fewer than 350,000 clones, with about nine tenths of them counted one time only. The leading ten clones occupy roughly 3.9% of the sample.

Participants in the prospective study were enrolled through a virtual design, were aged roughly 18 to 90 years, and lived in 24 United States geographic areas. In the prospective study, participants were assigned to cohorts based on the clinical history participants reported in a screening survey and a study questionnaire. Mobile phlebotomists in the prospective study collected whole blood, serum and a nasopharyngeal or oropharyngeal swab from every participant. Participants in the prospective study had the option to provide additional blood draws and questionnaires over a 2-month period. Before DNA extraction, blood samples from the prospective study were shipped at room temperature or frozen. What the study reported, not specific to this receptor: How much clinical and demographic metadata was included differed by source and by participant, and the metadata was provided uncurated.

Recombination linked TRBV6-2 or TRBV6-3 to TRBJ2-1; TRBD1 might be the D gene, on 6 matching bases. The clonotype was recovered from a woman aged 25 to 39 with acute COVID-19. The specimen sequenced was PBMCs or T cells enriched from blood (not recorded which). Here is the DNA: TGTGCCAGCAGTTACCGGGACAACAATGAGCAGTTCTTC. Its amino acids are CASSYRDNNEQFF.